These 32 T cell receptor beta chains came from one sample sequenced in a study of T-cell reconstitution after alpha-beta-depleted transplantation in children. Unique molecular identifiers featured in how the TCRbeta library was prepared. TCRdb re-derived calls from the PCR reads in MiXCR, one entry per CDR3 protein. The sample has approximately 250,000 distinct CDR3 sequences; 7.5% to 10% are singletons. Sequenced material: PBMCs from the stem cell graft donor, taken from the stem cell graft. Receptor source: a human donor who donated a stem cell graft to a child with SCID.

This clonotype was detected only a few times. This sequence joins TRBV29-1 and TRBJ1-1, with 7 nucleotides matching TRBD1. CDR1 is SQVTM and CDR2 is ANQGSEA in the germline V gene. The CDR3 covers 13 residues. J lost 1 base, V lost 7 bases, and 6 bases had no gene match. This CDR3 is CSGGGLGNTEAFF. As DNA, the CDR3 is TGCAGCGGAGGGGGCTTAGGGAACACTGAAGCTTTCTTT.

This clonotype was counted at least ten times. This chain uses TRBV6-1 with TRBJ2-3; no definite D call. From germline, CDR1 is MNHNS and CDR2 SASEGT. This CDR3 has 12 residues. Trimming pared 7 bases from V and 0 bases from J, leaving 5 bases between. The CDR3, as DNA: TGTGCCAGCACTTTTAGCACAGATACGCAGTATTTT. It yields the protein CASTFSTDTQYF.

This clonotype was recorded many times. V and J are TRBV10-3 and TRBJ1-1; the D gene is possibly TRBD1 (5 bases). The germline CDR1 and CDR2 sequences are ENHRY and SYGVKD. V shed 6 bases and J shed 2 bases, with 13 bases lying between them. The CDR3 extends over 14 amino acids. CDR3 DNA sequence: TGTGCCATCAGCGCTCTGGGGCCCAACACTGAAGCTTTCTTT. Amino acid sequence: CAISALGPNTEAFF.

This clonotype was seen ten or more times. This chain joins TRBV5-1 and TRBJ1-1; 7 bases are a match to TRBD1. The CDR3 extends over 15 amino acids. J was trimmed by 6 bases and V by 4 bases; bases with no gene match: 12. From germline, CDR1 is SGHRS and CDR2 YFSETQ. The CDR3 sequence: CASSPRPGTAAEAFF. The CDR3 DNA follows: TGCGCCAGCAGCCCCCGGCCCGGGACAGCAGCTGAAGCTTTCTTT.

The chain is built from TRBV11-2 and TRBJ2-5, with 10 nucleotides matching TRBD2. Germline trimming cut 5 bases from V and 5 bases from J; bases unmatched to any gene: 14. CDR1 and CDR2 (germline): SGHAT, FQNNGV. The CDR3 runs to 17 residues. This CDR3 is CASSRNLAGGLRETQYF. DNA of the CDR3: TGTGCCAGCAGCCGGAATTTAGCGGGGGGCCTTCGGGAGACCCAGTACTTC.

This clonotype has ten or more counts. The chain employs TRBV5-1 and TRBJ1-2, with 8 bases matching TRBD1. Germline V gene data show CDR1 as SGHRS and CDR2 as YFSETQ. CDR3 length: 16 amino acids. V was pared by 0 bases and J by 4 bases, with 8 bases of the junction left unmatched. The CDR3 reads CASSLAGTGQSYGYTF. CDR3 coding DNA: TGCGCCAGCAGCTTGGCCGGGACAGGACAGTCCTATGGCTACACCTTC.

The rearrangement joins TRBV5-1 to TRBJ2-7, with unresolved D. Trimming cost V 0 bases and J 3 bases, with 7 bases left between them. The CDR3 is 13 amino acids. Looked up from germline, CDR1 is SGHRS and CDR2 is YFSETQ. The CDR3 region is CASSLAEVYEQYF. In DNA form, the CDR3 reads TGCGCCAGCAGCTTGGCCGAAGTCTACGAGCAGTACTTC.

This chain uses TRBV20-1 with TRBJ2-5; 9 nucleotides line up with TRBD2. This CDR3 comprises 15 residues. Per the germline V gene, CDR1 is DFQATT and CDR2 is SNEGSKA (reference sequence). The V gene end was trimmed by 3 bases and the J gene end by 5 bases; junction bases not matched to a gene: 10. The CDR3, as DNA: TGCAGTGCTAGTAAGGGTAGAGCGGGGGGTGAGACCCAGTACTTC. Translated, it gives CSASKGRAGGETQYF.

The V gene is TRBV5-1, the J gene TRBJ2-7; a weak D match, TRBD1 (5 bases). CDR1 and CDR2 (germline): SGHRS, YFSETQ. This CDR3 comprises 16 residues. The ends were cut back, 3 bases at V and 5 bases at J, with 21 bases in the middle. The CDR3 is CASSSTQAGARNEQYF. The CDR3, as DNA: TGCGCCAGCAGCTCGACCCAGGCTGGGGCAAGGAACGAGCAGTACTTC. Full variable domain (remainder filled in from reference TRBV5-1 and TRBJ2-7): KAGVTQTPRYLIKTRGQQVTLSCSPISGHRSVSWYQQTPGQGLQFLFEYFSETQRNKGNFPGRFSGRQFSNSRSEMNVSTLELGDSALYLCASSSTQAGARNEQYFGPGTRLTVT.

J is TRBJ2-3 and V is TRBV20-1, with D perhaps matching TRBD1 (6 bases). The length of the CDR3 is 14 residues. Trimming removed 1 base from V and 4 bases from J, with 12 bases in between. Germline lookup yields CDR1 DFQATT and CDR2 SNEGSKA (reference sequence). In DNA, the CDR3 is TGCAGTGCTAGAGCCCCACAGGGTCCAGATACGCAGTATTTT. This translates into CSARAPQGPDTQYF.

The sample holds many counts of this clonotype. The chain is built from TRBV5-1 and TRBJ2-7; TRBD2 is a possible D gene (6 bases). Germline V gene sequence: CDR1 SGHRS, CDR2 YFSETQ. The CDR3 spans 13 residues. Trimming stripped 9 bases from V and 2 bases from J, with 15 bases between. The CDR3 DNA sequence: TGCGCCATCTCACCTAGGACTACCTACGAGCAGTACTTC. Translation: CAISPRTTYEQYF.

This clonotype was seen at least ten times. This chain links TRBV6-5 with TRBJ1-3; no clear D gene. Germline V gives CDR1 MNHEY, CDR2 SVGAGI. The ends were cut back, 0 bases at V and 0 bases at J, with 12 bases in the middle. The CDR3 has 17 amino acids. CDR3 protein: CASSYSISRGSGNTIYF. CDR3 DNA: TGTGCCAGCAGTTACTCGATTTCACGGGGCTCTGGAAACACCATATATTTT.

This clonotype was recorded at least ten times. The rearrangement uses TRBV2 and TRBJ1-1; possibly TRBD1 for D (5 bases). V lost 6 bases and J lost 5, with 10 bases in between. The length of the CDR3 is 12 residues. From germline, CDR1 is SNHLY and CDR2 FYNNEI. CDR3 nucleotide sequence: TGTGCCAGCAGACATGAGGGGACTGAAGCTTTCTTT. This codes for CASRHEGTEAFF.

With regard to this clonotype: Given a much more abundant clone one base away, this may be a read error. In nucleotides, the CDR3 is TGCGCCAGCAGCATGGAGGGGGGGAGTGGGGGCACTGAAGCTTTCTTT. Residues: CASSMEGGSGGTEAFF. The chain joins TRBV5-1 to TRBJ1-1; tentatively, D is TRBD1 (6 bases). Germline V gives CDR1 SGHRS, CDR2 YFSETQ. The germline V and J ends were trimmed by 4 bases and 4 bases, with 20 bases remaining between them. This CDR3 contains 16 residues.

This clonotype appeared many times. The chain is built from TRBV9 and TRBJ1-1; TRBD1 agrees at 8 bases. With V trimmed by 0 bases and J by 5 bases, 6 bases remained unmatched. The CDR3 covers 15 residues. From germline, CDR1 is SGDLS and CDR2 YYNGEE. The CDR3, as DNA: TGTGCCAGCAGCGTAGCCGGGACAGGCGGGACTGAAGCTTTCTTT. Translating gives CASSVAGTGGTEAFF.

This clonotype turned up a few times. CDR3 sequence: CSATRDNEQFF. The DNA for the CDR3 is TGCAGTGCTACCCGGGACAATGAGCAGTTCTTC. This rearrangement joins TRBV20-1 to TRBJ2-1; D not certain. CDR3 length equals 11 residues. The germline CDR1 and CDR2 sequences are DFQATT and SNEGSKA (reference sequence). V was cut by 4 bases and J by 5 bases, with 6 bases left in between.

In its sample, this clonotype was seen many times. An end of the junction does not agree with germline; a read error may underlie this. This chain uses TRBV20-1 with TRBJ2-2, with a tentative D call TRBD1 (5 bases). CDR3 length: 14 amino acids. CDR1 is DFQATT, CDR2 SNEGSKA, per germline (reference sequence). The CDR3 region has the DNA TGCAGTGCCAGAGACAGTCAGAACACCGGGGAGCTGTTTTTT. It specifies CSARDSQNTGELFF.

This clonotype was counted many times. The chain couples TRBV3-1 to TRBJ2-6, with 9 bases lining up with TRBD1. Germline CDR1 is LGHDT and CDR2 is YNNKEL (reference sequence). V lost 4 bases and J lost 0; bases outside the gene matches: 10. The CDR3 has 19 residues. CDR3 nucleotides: TGTGCCAGCAGCCCATCGACAGGGGGTACTATCTCTGGGGCCAACGTCCTGACTTTC. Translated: CASSPSTGGTISGANVLTF.

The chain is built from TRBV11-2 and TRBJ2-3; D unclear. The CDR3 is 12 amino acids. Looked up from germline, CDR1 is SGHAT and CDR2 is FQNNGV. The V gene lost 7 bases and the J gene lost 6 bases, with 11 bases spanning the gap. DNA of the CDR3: TGTGCCAGCAACAACCTCGGCGATACGCAGTATTTT. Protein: CASNNLGDTQYF.

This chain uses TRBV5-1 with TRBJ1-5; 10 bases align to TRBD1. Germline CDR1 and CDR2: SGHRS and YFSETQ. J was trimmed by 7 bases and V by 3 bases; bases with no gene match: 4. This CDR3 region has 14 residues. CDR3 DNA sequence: TGCGCCAGCAGCTCCGGGACAGGGGTCCAGCCCCAGCATTTT. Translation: CASSSGTGVQPQHF.

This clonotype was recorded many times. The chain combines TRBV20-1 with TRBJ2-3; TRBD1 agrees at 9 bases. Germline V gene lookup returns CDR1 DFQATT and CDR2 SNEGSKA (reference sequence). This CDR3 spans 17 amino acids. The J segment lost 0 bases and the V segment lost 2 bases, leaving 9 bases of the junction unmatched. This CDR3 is CSARPNPGQGSTDTQYF. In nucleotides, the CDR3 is TGCAGTGCTAGACCCAACCCGGGACAGGGAAGCACAGATACGCAGTATTTT.

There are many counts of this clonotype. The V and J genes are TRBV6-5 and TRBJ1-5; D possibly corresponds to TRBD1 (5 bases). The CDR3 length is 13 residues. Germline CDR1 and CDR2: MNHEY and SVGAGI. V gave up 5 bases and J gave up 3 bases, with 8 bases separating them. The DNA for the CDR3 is TGTGCCAGCAGTCGGGGGTTCAATCAGCCCCAGCATTTT. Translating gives CASSRGFNQPQHF.

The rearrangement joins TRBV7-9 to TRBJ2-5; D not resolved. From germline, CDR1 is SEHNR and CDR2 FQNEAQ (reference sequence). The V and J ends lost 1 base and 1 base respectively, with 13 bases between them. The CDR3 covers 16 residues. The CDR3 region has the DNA TGTGCCAGCAGCTTAGGCAGAAAGCATCCCCAAGAGACCCAGTACTTC. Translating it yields CASSLGRKHPQETQYF.

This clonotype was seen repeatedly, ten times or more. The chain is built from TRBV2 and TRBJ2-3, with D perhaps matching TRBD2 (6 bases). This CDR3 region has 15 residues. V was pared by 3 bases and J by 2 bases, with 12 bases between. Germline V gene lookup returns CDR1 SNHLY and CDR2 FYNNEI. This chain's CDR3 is CASSEVAVATDTQYF. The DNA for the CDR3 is TGTGCCAGCAGTGAGGTAGCGGTGGCCACAGATACGCAGTATTTT.

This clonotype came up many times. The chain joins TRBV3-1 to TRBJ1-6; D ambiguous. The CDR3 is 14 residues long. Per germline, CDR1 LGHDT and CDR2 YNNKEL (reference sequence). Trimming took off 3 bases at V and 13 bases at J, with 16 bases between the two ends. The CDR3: CASSQCVRLCPLHF. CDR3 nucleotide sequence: TGTGCCAGCAGCCAGTGTGTCCGCTTGTGCCCCCTCCACTTT.

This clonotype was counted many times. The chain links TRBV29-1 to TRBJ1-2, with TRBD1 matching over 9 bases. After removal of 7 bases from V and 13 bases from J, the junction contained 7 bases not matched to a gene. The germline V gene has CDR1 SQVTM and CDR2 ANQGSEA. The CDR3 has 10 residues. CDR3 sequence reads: CSAAPDRGTF. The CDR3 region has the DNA TGCAGCGCCGCCCCGGACAGGGGCACCTTC. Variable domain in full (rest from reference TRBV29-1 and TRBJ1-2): SAVISQKPSRDICQRGTSLTIQCQVDSQVTMMFWYRQQPGQSLTLIATANQGSEATYESGFVIDKFPISRPNLTFSTLTVSNMSPEDSSIYLCSAAPDRGTFGSGTRLTVV.

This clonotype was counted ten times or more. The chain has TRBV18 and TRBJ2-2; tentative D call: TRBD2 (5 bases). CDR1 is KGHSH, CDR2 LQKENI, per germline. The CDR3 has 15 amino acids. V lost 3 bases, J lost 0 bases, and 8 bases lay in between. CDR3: CASSPDGTNTGELFF. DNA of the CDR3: TGTGCCAGCTCACCCGACGGGACGAACACCGGGGAGCTGTTTTTT.

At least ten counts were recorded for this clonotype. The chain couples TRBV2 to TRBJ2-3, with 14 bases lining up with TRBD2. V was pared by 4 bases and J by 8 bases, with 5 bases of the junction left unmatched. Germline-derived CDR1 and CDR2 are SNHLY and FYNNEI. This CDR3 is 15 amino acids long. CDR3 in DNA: TGTGCCAGCAGTGCGACTAGCGGGGGGGTTCGTACGCAGTATTTT. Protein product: CASSATSGGVRTQYF.

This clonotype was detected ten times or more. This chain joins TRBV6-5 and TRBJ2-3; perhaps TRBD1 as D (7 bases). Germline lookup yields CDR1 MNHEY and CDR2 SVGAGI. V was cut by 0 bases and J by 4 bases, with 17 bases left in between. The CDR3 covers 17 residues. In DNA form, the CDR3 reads TGTGCCAGCAGTTACTCGAGTCCAGGGGGGTTGGCAGATACGCAGTATTTT. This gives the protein CASSYSSPGGLADTQYF.

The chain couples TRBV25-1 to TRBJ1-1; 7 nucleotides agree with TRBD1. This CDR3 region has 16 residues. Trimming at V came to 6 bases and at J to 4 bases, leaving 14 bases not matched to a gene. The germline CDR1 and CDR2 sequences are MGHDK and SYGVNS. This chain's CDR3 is CASRNVRGLWGTEAFF. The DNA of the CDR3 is TGTGCCAGCAGAAATGTCAGGGGGTTGTGGGGCACTGAAGCTTTCTTT.

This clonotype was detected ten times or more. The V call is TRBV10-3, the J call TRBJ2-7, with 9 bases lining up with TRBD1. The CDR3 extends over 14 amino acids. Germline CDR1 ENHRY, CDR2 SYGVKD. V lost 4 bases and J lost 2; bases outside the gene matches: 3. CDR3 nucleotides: TGTGCCATCAGTGCAGGGACAGGGACCTACGAGCAGTACTTC. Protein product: CAISAGTGTYEQYF.

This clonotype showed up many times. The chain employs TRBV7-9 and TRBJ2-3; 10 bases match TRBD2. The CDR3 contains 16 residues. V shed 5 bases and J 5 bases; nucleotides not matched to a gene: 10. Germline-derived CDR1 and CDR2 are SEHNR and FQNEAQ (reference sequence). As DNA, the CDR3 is TGTGCCAGCAGCCCCCTAGCGGGGGCCTTAGGAGATACGCAGTATTTT. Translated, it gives CASSPLAGALGDTQYF.